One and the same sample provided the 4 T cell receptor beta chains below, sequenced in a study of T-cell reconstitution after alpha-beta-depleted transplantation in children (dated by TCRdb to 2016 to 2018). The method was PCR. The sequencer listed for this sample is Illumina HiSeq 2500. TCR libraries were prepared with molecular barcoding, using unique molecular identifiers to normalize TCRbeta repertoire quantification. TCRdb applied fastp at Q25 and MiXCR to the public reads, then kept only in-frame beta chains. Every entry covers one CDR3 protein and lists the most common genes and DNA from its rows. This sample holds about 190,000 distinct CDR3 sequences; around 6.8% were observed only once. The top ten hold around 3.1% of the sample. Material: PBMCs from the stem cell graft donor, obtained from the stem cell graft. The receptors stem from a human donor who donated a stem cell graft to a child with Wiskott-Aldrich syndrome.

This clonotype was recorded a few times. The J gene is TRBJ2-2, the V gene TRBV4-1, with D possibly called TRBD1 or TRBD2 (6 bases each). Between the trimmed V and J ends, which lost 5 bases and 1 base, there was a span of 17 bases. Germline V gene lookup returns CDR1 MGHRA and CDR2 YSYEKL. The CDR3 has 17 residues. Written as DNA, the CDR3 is TGCGCCAGCAGCAAACTAGGGGGGCCCAGGAACACCGGGGAGCTGTTTTTT. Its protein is CASSKLGGPRNTGELFF.

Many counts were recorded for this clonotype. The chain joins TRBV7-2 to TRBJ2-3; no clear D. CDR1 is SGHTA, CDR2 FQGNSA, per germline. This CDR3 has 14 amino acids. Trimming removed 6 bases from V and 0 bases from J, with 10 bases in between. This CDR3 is CASRRGWSTDTQYF. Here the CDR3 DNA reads TGTGCCAGCAGGAGAGGCTGGAGCACAGATACGCAGTATTTT. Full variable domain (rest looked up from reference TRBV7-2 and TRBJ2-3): GAGVSQSPSNKVTEKGKDVELRCDPISGHTALYWYRQSLGQGLEFLIYFQGNSAPDKSGLPSDRFSAERTGGSVSTLTIQRTQQEDSAVYLCASRRGWSTDTQYFGPGTRLTVL.

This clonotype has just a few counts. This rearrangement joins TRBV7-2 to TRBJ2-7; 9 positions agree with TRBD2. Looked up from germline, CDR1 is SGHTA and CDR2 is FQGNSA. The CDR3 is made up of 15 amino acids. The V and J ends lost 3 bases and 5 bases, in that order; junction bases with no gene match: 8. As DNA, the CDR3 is TGTGCCAGCAGCTTGTCCGGGACTAGCATAGACGAGCAGTACTTC. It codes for CASSLSGTSIDEQYF. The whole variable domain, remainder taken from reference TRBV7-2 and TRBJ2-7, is GAGVSQSPSNKVTEKGKDVELRCDPISGHTALYWYRQSLGQGLEFLIYFQGNSAPDKSGLPSDRFSAERTGGSVSTLTIQRTQQEDSAVYLCASSLSGTSIDEQYFGPGTRLTVT.

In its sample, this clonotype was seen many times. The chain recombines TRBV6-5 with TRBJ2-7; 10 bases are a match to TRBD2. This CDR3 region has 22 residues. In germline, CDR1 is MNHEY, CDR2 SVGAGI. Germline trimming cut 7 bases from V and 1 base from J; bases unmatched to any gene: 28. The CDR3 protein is CASTLGGLGAGLAEQRSYEQYF. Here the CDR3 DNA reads TGTGCCAGCACCCTAGGGGGGCTGGGTGCCGGACTAGCGGAACAAAGGTCCTACGAGCAGTACTTC.